This TCR beta chain was found in a study of early T cells in non-severe SARS-CoV-2 infection. For the study at large: Unsorted whole blood bulk RNA was sequenced, with unpaired chains.

The CDR3 covers 14 residues. Germline V gives CDR1 SGHDN, CDR2 FVKESK. The V end was cut by 0 bases, the J end by 5 bases, with 10 bases between. TCRdb re-called the 5' RACE reads with MiXCR, one entry per CDR3 protein. There are around 57,000 distinct CDR3 sequences in the sample; 9.5% to 13% occur only once, and around 9.6% lies in the top ten. The sequenced sample consisted of whole blood. V usage is TRBV14 and J usage is TRBJ1-1; D unresolved. The origin of this receptor is an adult who was a healthcare worker with PCR-confirmed SARS-CoV-2 infection or an uninfected control (not recorded which). The CDR3 protein is CASSQEWSRTEAFF. The CDR3 DNA reads as TGTGCCAGCAGCCAAGAGTGGTCGAGGACTGAAGCTTTCTTT.